This is a list of T cell receptor beta chains from one sample in a study of shared clonotypes between healthy human individuals. TCRdb's table, derived via immunoSEQ multiplex PCR, lists solely in-frame clones and lacks some. The table records around 2,000,000 clones, about 95% of them present only once. The sample consisted of naive CD8+ T cells sorted from blood. The receptors stem from a man younger than 35 in good health. CDR3s include the opening cysteine and the closing phenylalanine or tryptophan. The D gene is left open where the match is weak. A clone size is listed for some rows: how often the clone was seen (once, few, many), or a class if it is expanded.

abundance	v_gene	len	d_gene	j_gene	CDR3nt	CDR3aa
few	TRBV25-1	13	.	TRBJ1-1	TGTGCCAGCAGTGAAGGAGTGAACACTGAAGCTTTCTTT	CASSEGVNTEAFF
.	TRBV4-1	14	TRBD1	TRBJ2-5	TGCGCCAGCAGCGCGGGCAGGGGGCTAGAGACCCAGTACTTC	CASSAGRGLETQYF
.	TRBV7-8	15	TRBD2	TRBJ2-3	TGTGCCAGCAGGCGACTAGCGGGGGGAACAGATACGCAGTATTTT	CASRRLAGGTDTQYF
.	TRBV4-3	17	.	TRBJ2-6	TGCGCCAGCAGCCAAGATGCGGAGGGCTCTGGGGCCAACGTCCTGACTTTC	CASSQDAEGSGANVLTF
.	TRBV29-1	15	TRBD2	TRBJ2-5	TGCAGCGTTGAATTGGGACTAGCGGGAGAAGGGACCCAGTACTTC	CSVELGLAGEGTQYF
few	TRBV29-1	10	.	TRBJ2-7	TGCAGCGTTGGTCAAGACGAGCAGTACTTC	CSVGQDEQYF
once	TRBV11-3	15	TRBD2	TRBJ2-1	TGTGCCAGCAGCTTTCCTGGACTAGCACGCAATGAGCAGTTCTTC	CASSFPGLARNEQFF
.	TRBV13	14	.	TRBJ1-1	TGTGCCAGCAGCTTATCTGAGGGGTTCACTGAAGCTTTCTTT	CASSLSEGFTEAFF
.	TRBV2	15	TRBD1	TRBJ1-2	TGTGCCAGCAGACTACAGGGGGCGGATTACTATGGCTACACCTTC	CASRLQGADYYGYTF
.	TRBV7-9	14	.	TRBJ2-7	TGTGCCAGCAGCTTACCGGAGACTTCCTACGAGCAGTACTTC	CASSLPETSYEQYF
.	TRBV4-1	15	TRBD2	TRBJ2-7	TGCGCCAGCAGCCCCGGACTAGCGGAGCCCTACGAGCAGTACTTC	CASSPGLAEPYEQYF